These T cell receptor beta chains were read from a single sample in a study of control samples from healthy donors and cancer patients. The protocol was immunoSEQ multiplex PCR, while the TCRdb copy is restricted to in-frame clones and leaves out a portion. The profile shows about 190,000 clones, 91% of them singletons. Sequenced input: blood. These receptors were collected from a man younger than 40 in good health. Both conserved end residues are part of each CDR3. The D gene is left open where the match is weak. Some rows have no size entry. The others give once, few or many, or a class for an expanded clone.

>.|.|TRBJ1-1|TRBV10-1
TGCGCCAGCAGTGAAGGATCGGGGATGAACACTGAAGCTTTCTTT
CASSEGSGMNTEAFF
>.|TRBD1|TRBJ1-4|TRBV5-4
TGTGCCAGCAGCTTTCGGACAGGGGGAAGTGAAAAACTGTTTTTT
CASSFRTGGSEKLFF
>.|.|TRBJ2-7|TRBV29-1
TGCAGCGTTGCATCAGACAGCCACGAGCAGTACTTC
CSVASDSHEQYF
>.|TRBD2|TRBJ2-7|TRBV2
TGTGCCAGCAGTACACCGGGACTAGCGGGGCCCGCCGGATTTTGGTGCTTC
CASSTPGLAGPAGFWCF
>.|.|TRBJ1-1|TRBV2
TGTGCCAGCAGTGAGCTTCGATTAAACACTGAAGCTTTCTTT
CASSELRLNTEAFF
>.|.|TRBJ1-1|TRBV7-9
TGTGCCAGCAGCTTAGGGATAGGCTTGAACACTGAAGCTTTCTTT
CASSLGIGLNTEAFF
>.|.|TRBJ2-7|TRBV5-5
TGTGCCAGCAGCTTGCCTCTGCGTAGGGGTCCGGACTCCTACGAGCAGTACTTC
CASSLPLRRGPDSYEQYF
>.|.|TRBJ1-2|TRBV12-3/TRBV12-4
TGTGCCAGCAGCGGAGGGAACTATGGCTACACCTTC
CASSGGNYGYTF
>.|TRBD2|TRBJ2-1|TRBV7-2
TGTGCCAGCAGCTTAGCGGGGGGGAAGCAGTTCTTC
CASSLAGGKQFF
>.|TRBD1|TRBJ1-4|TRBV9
TGTGCCAGCAGCGTAGGGACAGGGGCTGGTAATGAAAAACTGTTTTTT
CASSVGTGAGNEKLFF
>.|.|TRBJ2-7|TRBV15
TGTGCCACCAGCTTGGATTCAGCGGGTAACGAGCAGTACTTC
CATSLDSAGNEQYF
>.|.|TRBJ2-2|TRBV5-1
TGCGCCAGCAGCTTGAAGGTGCCCTTGCAGAACACCGGGGAGCTGTTTTTT
CASSLKVPLQNTGELFF
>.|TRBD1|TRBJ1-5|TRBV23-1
TGCGCCAGTACCACAGGGGGCGCTGAGGGCAATCAGCCCCAGCATTTT
CASTTGGAEGNQPQHF
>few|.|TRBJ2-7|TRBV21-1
TGTGCCAGCAGCGGCTACGAGCAGTACTTC
CASSGYEQYF
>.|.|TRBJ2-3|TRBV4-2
TGTGCCAGCAGCCAAGAGGGATCGGGACCCAGCACAGATACGCAGTATTTT
CASSQEGSGPSTDTQYF
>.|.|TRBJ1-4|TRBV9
TGTGCCAGCAGCGTAGGGTCCGGGGGCGATAATGAAAAACTGTTTTTT
CASSVGSGGDNEKLFF
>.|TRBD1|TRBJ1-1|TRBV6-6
TGTGCCAGCAGCCCCGGGACAGGGAAGAGGAACACTGAAGCTTTCTTT
CASSPGTGKRNTEAFF
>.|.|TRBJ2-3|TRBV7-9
TGTGCCAGCAGCCCACTAGCCCCAGATACGCAGTATTTT
CASSPLAPDTQYF
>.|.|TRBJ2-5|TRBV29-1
TGCAGCGTTGCCGAGAGTGGAGAGACCCAGTACTTC
CSVAESGETQYF
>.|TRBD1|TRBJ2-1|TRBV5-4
TGTGCCAGCAGCCACGACAGGGCGGATGAGCAGTTCTTC
CASSHDRADEQFF
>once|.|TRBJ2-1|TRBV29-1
TGCAGCGTGGTGGTGGGGGCCGGCGGCAATGAGCAGTTCTTC
CSVVVGAGGNEQFF
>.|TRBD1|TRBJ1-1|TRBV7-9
TGTGCCATGCGGACAGGGGGTACGTCGAACACTGAAGCTTTCTTT
CAMRTGGTSNTEAFF
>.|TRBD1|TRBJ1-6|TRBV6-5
TGTGCCAGCAGACCCCAGGGGGCAGAGAATTCACCCCTCCACTTT
CASRPQGAENSPLHF
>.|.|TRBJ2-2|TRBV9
TGTGCCAGCAGCGTATCAGGAAACTTGAACACCGGGGAGCTGTTTTTT
CASSVSGNLNTGELFF
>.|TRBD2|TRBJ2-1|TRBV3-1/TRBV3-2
TGTGCCAGCAGCCCCCTCGGGCTAGCGGGGATCAATGAGCAGTTCTTC
CASSPLGLAGINEQFF
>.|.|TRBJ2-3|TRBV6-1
TGTGCCAGCAGTGAAGCTCAGGGCCCAGATACGCAGTATTTT
CASSEAQGPDTQYF
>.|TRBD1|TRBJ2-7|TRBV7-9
TGTGCCAGCAGCTTATGGACAGGGGCCGACGAGCAGTACTTC
CASSLWTGADEQYF
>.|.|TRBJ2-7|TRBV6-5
TGTGCCAGCAGAGCCTACACTCATAGCTCCTACGAGCAGTACTTC
CASRAYTHSSYEQYF
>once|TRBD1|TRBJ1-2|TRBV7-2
TGTGCCCAGGGACAGACCTGGGGTAACTATGGCTACACCTTC
CAQGQTWGNYGYTF
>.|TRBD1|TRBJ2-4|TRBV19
TGTGCCAGTACCTCCAGGAAGGGGGCTAACATTCAGTACTTC
CASTSRKGANIQYF
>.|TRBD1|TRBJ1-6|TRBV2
TGTGCCAGCAGTGGGGCAGGGACAGCTAATTCACCCCTCCACTTT
CASSGAGTANSPLHF
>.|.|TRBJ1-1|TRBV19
TGTGCCAGCCGCCCGGGGGGCCGCAACACTGAAGCTTTCTTT
CASRPGGRNTEAFF
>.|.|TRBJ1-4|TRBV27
TGTGCCAGCAGTTACCGGACATTTCGGGAGGATGAAAAACTGTTTTTT
CASSYRTFREDEKLFF
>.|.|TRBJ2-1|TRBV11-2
TGTGCCAGCAGCTTAGAAGGGGCAGGGAGATACAATGAGCAGTTCTTC
CASSLEGAGRYNEQFF
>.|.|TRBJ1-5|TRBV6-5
TGTGCCAGCAGACCTACAGGCATCAATCAGCCCCAGCATTTT
CASRPTGINQPQHF
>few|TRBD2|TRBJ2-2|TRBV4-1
TGCGCCAGCAGCCAGCCGGGACTAGCGGGGGGGCCCAACACCGGGGAGCTGTTTTTT
CASSQPGLAGGPNTGELFF
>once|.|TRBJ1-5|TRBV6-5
TGTGCCAGCAGGTCAACCCGCAATCAGCCCCAGCATTTT
CASRSTRNQPQHF
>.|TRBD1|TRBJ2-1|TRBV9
TGTGCCAGCAGCCCCCGACCCCCGGGACAGGGGGTGCTCCACAATGAGCAGTTCTTC
CASSPRPPGQGVLHNEQFF
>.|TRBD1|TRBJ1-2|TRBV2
TGTGCCAGCAGTTACAGGGGGCGAGGGGGCTACACCTTC
CASSYRGRGGYTF
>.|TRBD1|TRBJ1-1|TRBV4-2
TGTGCCAGCAGCCAGAGACAGGGGAACACTGAAGCTTTCTTT
CASSQRQGNTEAFF
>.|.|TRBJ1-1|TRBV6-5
TGTGCCAGCAGTTACGGACGGATGAACACTGAAGCTTTCTTT
CASSYGRMNTEAFF
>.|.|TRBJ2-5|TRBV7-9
TGTGCCAGCAGCTACGGGACTGCCTACCAAGAGACCCAGTACTTC
CASSYGTAYQETQYF
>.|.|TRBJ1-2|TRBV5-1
TGCGCCAGCAGCTTGGTGTTGCCGAGGGCACATGGCTACACCTTC
CASSLVLPRAHGYTF
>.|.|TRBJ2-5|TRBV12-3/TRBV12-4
TGTGCCAGCAGTTTAGTGGACGGGGGGACCCAGTACTTC
CASSLVDGGTQYF
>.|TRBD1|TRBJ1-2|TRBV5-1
TGCGCCAGCAGCTTGGAACAGGGGGTTTCCAGGTATGGCTACACCTTC
CASSLEQGVSRYGYTF
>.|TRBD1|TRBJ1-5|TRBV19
TGTGCCAGTAGTCCCGACAGGGGGCCCAATCAGCCCCAGCATTTT
CASSPDRGPNQPQHF
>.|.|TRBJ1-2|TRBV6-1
TGTGCCAGCAGTGAAGCAGGGCAGGCCACTTTTAGCTACACCTTC
CASSEAGQATFSYTF
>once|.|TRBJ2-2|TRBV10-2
TGCGCCAGCAGTGAGCCGACCGGGACCATCACCGGGGAGCTGTTTTTT
CASSEPTGTITGELFF
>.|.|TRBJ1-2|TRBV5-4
TGTGCCAGCAGCTTGGATAACGGGTACTATGGCTACACCTTC
CASSLDNGYYGYTF
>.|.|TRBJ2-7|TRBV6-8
TGTGCCGGACCCAGGAAGGGCATCGACGAGCAGTACTTC
CAGPRKGIDEQYF